The clone carrying this T cell receptor beta chain appeared once. The sorted-subset replicate PCRs were given around 200 ng DNA, which is tens of thousands of T cell genomes. Profiling relied on immunoSEQ multiplex PCR, and the TCRdb table lists in-frame clones only, not all of them. The sample has about 960,000 clones, roughly 72% seen once. These data originate in a study of shared clonotypes between healthy human individuals. Germline assignment: CDR1 MNHNS and CDR2 SASEGT. CDR3 length: 12 residues. The V end lost 4 bases, the J end lost 12 bases, and 13 bases lay between the germline ends. Sequencing was performed on memory CD4+ T cells sorted from blood. Specified subset: CD45RA-negative fraction. V and J are TRBV6-1 and TRBJ2-1; D call uncertain. The clonotype comes from a man between 18 and 29 years old in good health. This CDR3 is CASSGDLRRQFF. The CDR3 bases are TGTGCCAGCAGTGGAGACCTCCGACGGCAGTTCTTC.